The following is a T cell receptor beta chain sequence with its context. The sample is drawn from a study of blood T cell repertoires in COVID-19. Looking at the study overall: Nucleic acid was either cDNA or gDNA, and it came from T cells, B-cell-depleted T cells, or PBMCs.

Libraries were prepared by immunoSEQ multiplex PCR; TCRdb keeps only in-frame clonotypes and omits some of them. The sample yields 140,000 to 150,000 clones, approximately 87% seen once. The CDR3 has 11 amino acids. Germline CDR1 reads LNHDA; CDR2 reads SQIVND (reference sequence). Trimming took 6 bases from V and 7 from J, leaving 6 bases between them. The source of this sequence is a woman aged 25 to 39 with acute COVID-19. Material: PBMCs or T cells enriched from blood (not recorded which). The chain has TRBV19 and TRBJ1-4, with D unresolved. The CDR3 region is CASRLREKLFF. The CDR3 DNA is TGTGCCAGTAGGCTACGTGAAAAACTGTTTTTT.